The 20 T cell receptor beta chains in this list originate from one sample, sequenced in a study of blood T cell repertoires in COVID-19. Assay used: immunoSEQ multiplex PCR; TCRdb lists only in-frame clones, some missing. The sample records about 190,000 clones, about four fifths being singletons. Sequencing input: PBMCs or T cells enriched from blood (not recorded which). These receptor sequences come from a woman aged 25 to 39 who had recovered from COVID-19.

The rearrangement joins TRBV5-6 to TRBJ1-2, with a possible D match to TRBD1 (5 bases). The length of the CDR3 is 14 residues. In germline, CDR1 is SGHDT, CDR2 YYEEEE. The V and J ends lost 1 base and 4 bases respectively, with 11 bases between them. CDR3 sequence: CASSLSGGPYGYTF. For the CDR3, the DNA is TGTGCCAGCAGCTTGTCGGGGGGACCCTATGGCTACACCTTC.

The gene calls are TRBV20-1 and TRBJ2-1; TRBD2 is a possible D gene (5 bases). Germline CDR1 is DFQATT and CDR2 is SNEGSKA (reference sequence). V was trimmed by 3 bases and J by 8 bases, leaving 5 bases between them. This CDR3 region has 10 residues. The CDR3 DNA is TGCAGTGCTAGGGAGGATGAGCAGTTCTTC. Protein: CSAREDEQFF.

This chain links TRBV5-4 with TRBJ1-1; maybe TRBD1 (5 bases). The V end lost 0 bases, the J end lost 2 bases, and 8 bases lay between the germline ends. The CDR3 has 14 residues. Germline loops: CDR1 SGHNT, CDR2 YYREEE (reference sequence). The CDR3 DNA follows: TGTGCCAGCAGCTTGGAGGGACTTAACACTGAAGCTTTCTTT. It encodes CASSLEGLNTEAFF. Complete variable domain (other parts from reference TRBV5-4 and TRBJ1-1): ETGVTQSPTHLIKTRGQQVTLRCSSQSGHNTVSWYQQALGQGPQFIFQYYREEENGRGNFPPRFSGLQFPNYSSELNVNALELDDSALYLCASSLEGLNTEAFFGQGTRLTVV.

The CDR3 sequence is CATTGQVPYEQYV. As DNA, the CDR3 is TGTGCCACCACGGGACAGGTCCCTTACGAGCAGTACGTC. This chain joins TRBV6-5 and TRBJ2-7, with 8 bases fitting TRBD1. This CDR3 comprises 13 residues. V lost 10 bases, J lost 4 bases, and 9 bases stayed unmatched. Germline values: CDR1 MNHEY, CDR2 SVGAGI.

V and J are TRBV6-5 and TRBJ1-5; possible D gene TRBD1, 6 bases. Deletions cut 7 bases from V and 4 bases from J, with 11 bases between. Per the germline V gene, CDR1 is MNHEY and CDR2 is SVGAGI. The CDR3 contains 13 residues. CDR3 in DNA: TGTGCCAGCACCCTTGGACAGAATCAGCCCCAGCATTTT. Protein product: CASTLGQNQPQHF.

The CDR3 reads CASSLGTGGDSEAFF. In nucleotides, the CDR3 is TGTGCCAGCAGCTTAGGAACAGGGGGGGATAGTGAAGCTTTCTTT. The V call is TRBV7-9, the J call TRBJ1-1, with 8 nucleotides matching TRBD1. Per germline, CDR1 SEHNR and CDR2 FQNEAQ (reference sequence). CDR3 length equals 15 residues. V lost 1 base and J lost 7; bases outside the gene matches: 8.

This clone was detected many times. This chain connects TRBV7-9 to TRBJ2-1, with 8 bases identical to TRBD2. This CDR3 has 17 amino acids. Germline V lookup: CDR1 SEHNR, CDR2 FQNEAQ (reference sequence). The V gene end was trimmed by 1 base and the J gene end by 0 bases; junction bases not matched to a gene: 5. CDR3 in amino acids: CASSLGYSGSSYNEQFF. CDR3 sequence (DNA): TGTGCCAGCAGCTTAGGATACAGCGGGAGCTCCTACAATGAGCAGTTCTTC.

The chain uses TRBV30 and TRBJ2-7; TRBD1 agrees at 7 bases. V shed 3 bases and J 4 bases; nucleotides not matched to a gene: 6. The CDR3 totals 13 residues. The V gene's germline CDR1 is GTSNPN and CDR2 SVGIG (reference sequence). CDR3 sequence (DNA): TGTGCCTGGAGATCTGGACAGGATTACGAGCAGTACTTC. Translating it yields CAWRSGQDYEQYF.

The chain carries TRBV28 and TRBJ2-7; D ambiguous. The CDR3 extends over 16 amino acids. V lost 3 bases to trimming and J lost 3 bases, with 18 bases between them. Germline V gives CDR1 MDHEN, CDR2 SYDVKM. The CDR3 nucleotides read TGTGCCAGCAGTTTGAAGGCAGGATTCTTTTTCTACGAGCAGTACTTC. Translation gives CASSLKAGFFFYEQYF.

This chain uses TRBV6-5 with TRBJ1-1; D gene ambiguous. The CDR3 sequence is 14 residues long. V shed 4 bases and J shed 1 base, with 10 bases lying between them. Germline CDR1 is MNHEY and CDR2 is SVGAGI. The DNA for the CDR3 is TGTGCCAGCAGTTCCGTTATTTGGAACACTGAAGCTTTCTTT. Its translation: CASSSVIWNTEAFF.

This clone showed up just a few times. A junction boundary mismatches the germline segment, possibly from a read error. This chain links TRBV19 with TRBJ1-5; 7 positions agree with TRBD1. The CDR3 sequence is 11 residues long. Germline V CDR1 and CDR2: LNHDA, SQIVND (reference sequence). CDR3 nucleotide sequence: TGTGCCAGTCTACAGGGGCCCGTTCACTATTTT. It is translated as CASLQGPVHYF.

The chain joins TRBV5-5 to TRBJ2-7; D is possibly TRBD1 (6 bases). The CDR3 runs to 12 residues. Trimming left V 7 bases short and J 3 bases short, with 11 bases between. Per the germline V gene, CDR1 is SGHKS and CDR2 is YYEKEE (reference sequence). The CDR3 protein is CASSDRRYEQYF. Written as DNA, the CDR3 is TGTGCCAGCTCGGACAGACGCTACGAGCAGTACTTC.

The chain links TRBV12-5 to TRBJ2-3, with TRBD1 matching 9 bases. The CDR3 loop spans 15 amino acids. Trimming removed 0 bases from V and 9 bases from J; junction bases left unmatched: 7. The germline CDR1 and CDR2 sequences are LGHNT and FRNRAP. CDR3 protein: CASGLVTGGGGTQYF. The CDR3 coding sequence is TGTGCTAGTGGTTTGGTGACAGGGGGTGGTGGAACGCAGTATTTT.

The chain is built from TRBV12-5 and TRBJ2-1, with 11 bases matching TRBD2. This CDR3 spans 14 amino acids. V lost 2 bases and J lost 8; bases outside the gene matches: 2. Germline CDR1 LGHNT, CDR2 FRNRAP. The chain's CDR3 is CASGLLAGGHEQFF. In DNA form, the CDR3 reads TGTGCTAGTGGTTTGCTAGCGGGGGGACATGAGCAGTTCTTC.

The chain is built from TRBV21-1 and TRBJ2-3; TRBD2 is taken as the D call from the table, unchecked against the DNA. TRBV21-1 counts as a pseudogene. The CDR3 consists of 20 residues. Here the CDR3 reads CASVPRRREFRPIKSDTQYF. The CDR3 nucleotides are TGTGCCAGCGTCCCGCGACGTCGGGAGTTTCGTCCGATTAAGTCAGATACGCAGTATTTT.

The chain is built from TRBV19 and TRBJ2-5, with D possibly matching TRBD2 (7 bases). This CDR3 contains 14 residues. Trimming took 3 bases from V and 4 from J, leaving 12 bases between them. Germline CDR1 and CDR2: LNHDA and SQIVND (reference sequence). The CDR3 loop is CASSIGGGGETQYF. In nucleotides, the CDR3 is TGTGCCAGTAGTATTGGCGGGGGCGGAGAGACCCAGTACTTC.

This clone was observed once. The chain combines TRBV4-1 with TRBJ2-4, with 10 bases that match TRBD1. CDR3 length: 13 amino acids. The ends lost 1 base at V and 15 bases at J; junction bases unmatched: 6. From germline, CDR1 is MGHRA and CDR2 YSYEKL. The DNA for the CDR3 is TGCGCCAGCAGCCAAGCGACAGGGGGCGTCTTGTACTTC. It is translated as CASSQATGGVLYF.

The chain is built from TRBV24-1 and TRBJ1-4, with TRBD1 identical over 9 bases. The CDR3 is 15 amino acids. Germline V gives CDR1 KGHDR, CDR2 SFDVKD. The V and J ends lost 2 bases and 5 bases, in that order; junction bases with no gene match: 2. The CDR3 reads CATSDSGQGNEKLFF. CDR3 DNA: TGTGCCACCAGTGATTCGGGACAGGGAAATGAAAAACTGTTTTTT.

V gene TRBV7-3 combines with J gene TRBJ2-3, with 7 bases identical to TRBD2. The CDR3 sequence is 18 residues long. CDR1 is SGHTA, CDR2 FQGTGA, per germline. Unmatched junction bases numbered 11, after V lost 1 base and J lost 1 base. The CDR3, as DNA: TGTGCCAGCAGCTTAAATTTAGGCGGGAGTGTAGGCACAGATACGCAGTATTTT. Its translation is CASSLNLGGSVGTDTQYF.

In its sample, this clone was seen a few times. The rearrangement joins TRBV7-9 to TRBJ2-7, with 7 bases matching TRBD1. The CDR3 loop spans 13 amino acids. CDR1 SEHNR and CDR2 FQNEAQ come from the germline V gene (reference sequence). Trimming took 5 bases from V and 2 from J; bases not matched to a gene: 3. CDR3 sequence reads: CASSLGTAYEQYF. CDR3 sequence (DNA): TGTGCCAGCAGCCTCGGGACAGCCTACGAGCAGTACTTC.